This TCR beta chain appears in the sequencing data of a study of blood T cell repertoires in COVID-19. Overall study context: Sites in the United States, Italy and Spain provided acute and convalescent COVID-19 samples. From T cells, B-cell-depleted T cells, or PBMCs came the material, which was cDNA or gDNA.

Per the original methods: Amplification with reference gene primers provided the estimates of nucleated cell counts. This table comes from immunoSEQ multiplex PCR, and its TCRdb copy is limited to in-frame clones, with some not included. That table supplies the V and J calls and clone size; D and trimming were determined from the DNA. Of 150,000 to 200,000 clones in the sample, around nine tenths were seen once. The CDR3 contains 15 residues. V lost 3 bases and J lost 3, with 14 bases in between. Germline V lookup: CDR1 GTSNPN, CDR2 SVGIG (reference sequence). This sequence was found in a man aged 60 to 69 with active or convalescent COVID-19. The chain has TRBV30 and TRBJ2-2; weak D call: TRBD2 (6 bases). Sequencing was carried out using peripheral blood. Written as DNA, the CDR3 is TGTGCCTGGAGGTGGGGGACTTCTTACACCGGGGAGCTGTTTTTT. The encoded protein is CAWRWGTSYTGELFF.